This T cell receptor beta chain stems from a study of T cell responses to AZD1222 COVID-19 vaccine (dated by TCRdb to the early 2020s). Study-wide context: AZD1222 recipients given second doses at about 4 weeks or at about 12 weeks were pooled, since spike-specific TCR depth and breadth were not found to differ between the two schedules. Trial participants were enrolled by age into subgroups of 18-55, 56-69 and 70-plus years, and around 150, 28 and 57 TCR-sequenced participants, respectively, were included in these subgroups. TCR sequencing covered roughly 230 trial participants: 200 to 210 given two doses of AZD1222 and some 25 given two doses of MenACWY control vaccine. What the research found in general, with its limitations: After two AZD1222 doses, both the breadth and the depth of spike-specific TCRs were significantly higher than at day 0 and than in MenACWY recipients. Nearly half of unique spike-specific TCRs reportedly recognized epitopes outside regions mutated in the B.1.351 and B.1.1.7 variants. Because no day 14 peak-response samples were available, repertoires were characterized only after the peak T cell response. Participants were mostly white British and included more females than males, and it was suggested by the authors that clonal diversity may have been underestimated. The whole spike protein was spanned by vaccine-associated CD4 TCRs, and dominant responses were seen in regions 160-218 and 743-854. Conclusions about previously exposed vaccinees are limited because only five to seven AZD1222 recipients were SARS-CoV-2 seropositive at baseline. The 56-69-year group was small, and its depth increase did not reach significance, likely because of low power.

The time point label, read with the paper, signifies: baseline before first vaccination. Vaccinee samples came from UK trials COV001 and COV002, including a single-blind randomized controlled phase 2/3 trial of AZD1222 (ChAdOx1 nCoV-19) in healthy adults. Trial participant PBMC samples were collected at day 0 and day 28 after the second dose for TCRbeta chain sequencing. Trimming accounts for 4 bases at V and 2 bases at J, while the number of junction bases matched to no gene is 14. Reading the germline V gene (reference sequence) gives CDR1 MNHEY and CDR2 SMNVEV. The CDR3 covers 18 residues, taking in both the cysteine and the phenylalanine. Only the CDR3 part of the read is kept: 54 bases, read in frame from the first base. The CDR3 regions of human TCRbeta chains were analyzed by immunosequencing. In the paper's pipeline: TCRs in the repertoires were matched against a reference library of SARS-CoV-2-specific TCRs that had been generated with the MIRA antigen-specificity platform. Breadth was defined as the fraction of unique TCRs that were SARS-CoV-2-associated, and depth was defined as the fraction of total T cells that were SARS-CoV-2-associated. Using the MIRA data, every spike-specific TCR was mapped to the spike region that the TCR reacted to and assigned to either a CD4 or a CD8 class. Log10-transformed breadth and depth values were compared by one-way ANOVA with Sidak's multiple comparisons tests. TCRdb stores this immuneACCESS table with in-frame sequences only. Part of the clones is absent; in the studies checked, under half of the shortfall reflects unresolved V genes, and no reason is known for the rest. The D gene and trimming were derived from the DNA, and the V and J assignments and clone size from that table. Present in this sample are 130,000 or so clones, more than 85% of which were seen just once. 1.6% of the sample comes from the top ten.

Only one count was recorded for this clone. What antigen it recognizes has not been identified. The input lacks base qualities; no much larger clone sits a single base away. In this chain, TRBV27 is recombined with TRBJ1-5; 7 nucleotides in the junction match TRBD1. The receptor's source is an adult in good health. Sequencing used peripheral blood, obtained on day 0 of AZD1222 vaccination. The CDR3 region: CASSSFTTGLSGNQPQHF. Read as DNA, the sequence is TGTGCCAGCAGTTCATTCACGACAGGGTTATCCGGCAATCAGCCCCAGCATTTT.